The clone carrying this T cell receptor (beta chain) showed up many times. The diagnoses drew upon clinical symptoms, serum thyroxine and TRAb, thyroid ultrasound and orbital computed tomography. The authors obtained PBMCs from over 7.5 ml of fresh peripheral blood. TCR beta CDR3 regions were amplified from RNA. The TCR CDR3 first-round RT-PCR relied on the HTBI primer set. TCRdb ran MiXCR on the multiplex PCR reads and lists one entry per CDR3 protein. The sample lists 600,000 or so distinct CDR3 sequences, roughly 14% seen once, with 9.5% to 15% in the top ten. The data were taken from a study of T cells in Graves' hyperthyroidism and ophthalmopathy. Study-level background: Blood from the periphery was taken at initial diagnosis, before any treatment.

Germline CDR1 is MDHEN and CDR2 is SYDVKM. V was shortened by 8 bases and J by 8 bases, with 27 bases between the two germline ends. This CDR3 contains 16 residues. The TCR sequence derives from a woman aged 50 to 60 with Graves' ophthalmopathy. This rearrangement joins TRBV28 to TRBJ2-5; TRBD1 might be the D (5 bases). The sequencing input was blood. CDR3 residues: CASAELHRIASGTQYF. DNA for the CDR3: TGTGCCAGCGCCGAATTACACAGGATCGCCTCAGGCACCCAGTACTTC.